These 6 T cell receptor beta chains share one sample of origin, sequenced in a study of blood T cell repertoires in COVID-19. TCRdb keeps only in-frame clones here, not all; method: immunoSEQ multiplex PCR. The table includes roughly 290,000 clones, roughly 85% detected once. Input material: PBMCs or T cells enriched from blood (not recorded which). These receptor sequences come from a woman in her twenties or thirties who had recovered from COVID-19.

The J gene is TRBJ1-1, the V gene TRBV19, with unresolved D. The CDR3 has 17 amino acids. Germline loops: CDR1 LNHDA, CDR2 SQIVND (reference sequence). The V gene lost 1 base and the J gene lost 4 bases, with 19 bases spanning the gap. CDR3 coding DNA: TGTGCCAGTAGTATAGGTGAATTGTTGGGGAGACGCACTGAAGCTTTCTTT. This gives the protein CASSIGELLGRRTEAFF.

The chain carries TRBV7-9 and TRBJ2-7; weak D call: TRBD1 (5 bases). Germline CDR1 is SEHNR and CDR2 is FQNEAQ (reference sequence). The V end lost 4 bases, the J end lost 2 bases, and 9 bases lay between the germline ends. The CDR3 is made up of 13 amino acids. The CDR3 region has the DNA TGTGCCAGCAGCTCGACAGATGCCTACGAGCAGTACTTC. Protein sequence: CASSSTDAYEQYF.

The CDR3 DNA sequence: TGTGCCAGCAGTCGGGGACGGGAGTCGAACACCGGGGAGCTGTTTTTT. This translates into CASSRGRESNTGELFF. The gene calls are TRBV27 and TRBJ2-2; D is perhaps TRBD2 (6 bases). The CDR3 sequence is 16 residues long. Deletions cut 5 bases from V and 0 bases from J, with 13 bases between. Germline CDR1 MNHEY, CDR2 SMNVEV (reference sequence).

The chain links TRBV5-5 to TRBJ2-7, with D perhaps TRBD1 (5 bases). Trimming shortened V by 4 bases and J by 2 bases, and 13 bases separated the two germline ends. The CDR3 runs 14 residues. The germline gives CDR1 SGHKS, CDR2 YYEKEE (reference sequence). This CDR3 is CASSRNRLTYEQYF. In DNA form, the CDR3 reads TGTGCCAGCAGCCGGAACAGGCTAACCTACGAGCAGTACTTC.

The gene calls are TRBV21-1 and TRBJ2-7; TRBD1, the table's D call, was not compared with the DNA. TRBV21-1 is deemed a pseudogene. The CDR3 length is 19 residues. Here the CDR3 reads CASSKYLGLAGKKVYEQYF. CDR3 in DNA: TGTGCCAGCAGCAAATATTTGGGGTTGGCAGGGAAGAAGGTCTACGAGCAGTACTTC.

The gene calls are TRBV5-5 and TRBJ1-5, with D tentatively TRBD1 (5 bases). V was cut by 2 bases and J by 0 bases, with 9 bases left in between. This CDR3 spans 15 amino acids. Germline-derived CDR1 and CDR2 are SGHKS and YYEKEE (reference sequence). CDR3 residues: CASSFADSSNQPQHF. In nucleotides, the CDR3 is TGTGCCAGCAGCTTCGCCGACAGTAGCAATCAGCCCCAGCATTTT.